The entry below gives a single T cell receptor (beta chain) sequence along with its context. The source of the sample is a study of blood T cell repertoires in COVID-19. Looking at the study overall: Samples came from the United States, Italy and Spain, spanning acute and convalescent COVID-19. The cDNA or gDNA used as material had been derived from T cells, B-cell-depleted T cells, or PBMCs.

In the source study's methods: For nucleated cells, counts were estimated from reference gene primer amplification. Sequenced by immunoSEQ multiplex PCR; TCRdb stores in-frame clones only, minus some. The V and J calls and clone size were taken over from that table, and D and trimming were inferred from the DNA. Of about 59,000 clones in the sample, less than 75% were seen once. Per the germline V gene, CDR1 is SGHDT and CDR2 is YYEEEE. V was trimmed by 0 bases and J by 2 bases, leaving 5 bases between them. The length of the CDR3 is 13 residues. The sequence was obtained from a woman in her seventies with acute or convalescent COVID-19. The sequenced sample consisted of peripheral blood. The chain combines TRBV5-6 with TRBJ1-2; D unclear. The CDR3 nucleotides are TGTGCCAGCAGCTTGGGGCGGAACTATGGCTACACCTTC. Its protein is CASSLGRNYGYTF.